Ten or more counts support the clone carrying this TCR beta chain. Its antigen remains unknown. This sample is drawn from a study of T cells after yellow fever vaccination. TCR cDNA was made by 5'RACE template switching, adding a universal primer site and UMIs. From the 5' RACE reads, TCRdb called clonotypes with MiXCR, one entry per CDR3 protein. Here the sample spans hundreds of thousands of distinct CDR3 sequences, about 13% being singletons. Findings of the study overall: Highly abundant clonotypes carried over from the bulk population could end up in FACS-sorted repertoires as contaminants. CD4 and CD8 compartments shared a small share of clonotypes. Reappearance after the booster was seen for most primary-vaccination clones, at about 95% CD4 and 75% to 90% CD8.

This specimen consisted of PBMCs, obtained on the day of the yellow fever booster vaccination. The clonotype was recovered from a man aged 25-45 years who received the YFV17D yellow fever vaccine.

The CDR3 nucleotides read TGTGCCAGCAGTGGGGACAGGGGGCACATTCAGTACTTC. Its protein is CASSGDRGHIQYF. The chain couples TRBV25-1 to TRBJ2-4; 12 bases match TRBD1. J lost 8 bases, V lost 4 bases, and 0 bases had no gene match. Germline values: CDR1 MGHDK, CDR2 SYGVNS. This CDR3 has 13 residues.